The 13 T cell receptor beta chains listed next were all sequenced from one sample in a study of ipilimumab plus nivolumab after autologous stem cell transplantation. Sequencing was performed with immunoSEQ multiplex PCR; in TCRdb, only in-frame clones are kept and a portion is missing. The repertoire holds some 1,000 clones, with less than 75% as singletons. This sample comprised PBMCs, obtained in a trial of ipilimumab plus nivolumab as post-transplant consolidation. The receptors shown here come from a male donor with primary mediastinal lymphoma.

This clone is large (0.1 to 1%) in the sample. This CDR3 is CATRDTSYEQYF. CDR3 in DNA: TGTGCCACCCGGGACACCTCCTACGAGCAGTACTTC. This chain links TRBV6-5 with TRBJ2-7, with a possible D match to TRBD1 (6 bases). The V and J ends lost 10 bases and 0 bases respectively, with 10 bases between them. CDR3 size: 12 residues. Germline V gene data show CDR1 as MNHEY and CDR2 as SVGAGI.

This CDR3 is CSASGVEQYF. The CDR3 nucleotides are TGCAGTGCTTCCGGCGTCGAGCAGTACTTC. V gene TRBV20-1 combines with J gene TRBJ2-7; D gene uncertain. V was cut by 5 bases and J by 6 bases, with 8 bases left in between. This CDR3 comprises 10 residues. CDR1 and CDR2 (germline): DFQATT, SNEGSKA (reference sequence).

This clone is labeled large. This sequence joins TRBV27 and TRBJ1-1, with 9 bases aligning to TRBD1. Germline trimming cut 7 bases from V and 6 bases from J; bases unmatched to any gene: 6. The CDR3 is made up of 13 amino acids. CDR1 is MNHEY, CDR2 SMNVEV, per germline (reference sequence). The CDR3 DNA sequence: TGTGCCAGCAATGGACAGGGGATAGCTGAAGCTTTCTTT. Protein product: CASNGQGIAEAFF.

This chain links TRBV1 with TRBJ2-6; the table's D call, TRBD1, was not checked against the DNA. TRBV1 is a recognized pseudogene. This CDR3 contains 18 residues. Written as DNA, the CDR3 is TGCACCAGCAGACATTTCTGTTTGTGCACAAATCGGGCCAACGTCCTGACTTTC. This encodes CTSRHFCLCTNRANVLTF.

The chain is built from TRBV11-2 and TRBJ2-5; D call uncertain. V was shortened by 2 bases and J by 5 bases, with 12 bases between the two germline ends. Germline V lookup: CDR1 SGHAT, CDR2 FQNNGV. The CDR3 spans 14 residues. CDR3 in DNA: TGTGCCAGCAGCTTAAATCCTTGGGCCGAGACCCAGTACTTC. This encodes CASSLNPWAETQYF.

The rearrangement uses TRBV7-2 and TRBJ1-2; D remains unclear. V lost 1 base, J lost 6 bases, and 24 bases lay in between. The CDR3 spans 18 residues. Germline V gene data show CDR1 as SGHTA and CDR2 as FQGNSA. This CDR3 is CASSLEVGRNLLSHGYTF. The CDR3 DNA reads TGTGCCAGCAGCTTAGAAGTCGGGCGAAATCTCCTCTCTCATGGCTACACCTTC.

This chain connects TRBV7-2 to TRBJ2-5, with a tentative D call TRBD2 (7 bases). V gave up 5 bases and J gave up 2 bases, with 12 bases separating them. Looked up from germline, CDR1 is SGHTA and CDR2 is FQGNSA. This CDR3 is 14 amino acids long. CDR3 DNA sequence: TGTGCCAGCAGCCTACAGGGAGGGCAAGAGACCCAGTACTTC. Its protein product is CASSLQGGQETQYF.

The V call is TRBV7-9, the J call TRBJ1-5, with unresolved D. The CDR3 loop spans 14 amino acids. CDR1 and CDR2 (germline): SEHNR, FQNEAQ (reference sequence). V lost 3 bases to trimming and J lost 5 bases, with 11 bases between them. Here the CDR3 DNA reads TGTGCCAGCAGCTTCTCTTTCGGGGATCAGCCCCAGCATTTT. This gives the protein CASSFSFGDQPQHF.

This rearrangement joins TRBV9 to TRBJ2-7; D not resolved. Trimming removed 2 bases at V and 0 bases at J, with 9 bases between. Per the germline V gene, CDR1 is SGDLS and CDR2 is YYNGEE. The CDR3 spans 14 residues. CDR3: CASSVDGYSYEQYF. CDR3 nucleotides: TGTGCCAGCAGCGTTGACGGCTACTCCTACGAGCAGTACTTC.

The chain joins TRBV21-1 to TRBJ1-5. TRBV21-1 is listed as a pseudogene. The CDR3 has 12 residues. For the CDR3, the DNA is TGTGCCAGGGGGAGGGGCAATCAGCCCCAGCATTTT. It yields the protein CARGRGNQPQHF.

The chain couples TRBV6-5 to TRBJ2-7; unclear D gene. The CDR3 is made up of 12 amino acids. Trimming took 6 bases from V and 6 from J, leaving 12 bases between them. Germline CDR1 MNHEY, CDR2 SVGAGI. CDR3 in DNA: TGTGCCAGCAGGGAATGGAACGGCGAGCAGTACTTC. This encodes CASREWNGEQYF.

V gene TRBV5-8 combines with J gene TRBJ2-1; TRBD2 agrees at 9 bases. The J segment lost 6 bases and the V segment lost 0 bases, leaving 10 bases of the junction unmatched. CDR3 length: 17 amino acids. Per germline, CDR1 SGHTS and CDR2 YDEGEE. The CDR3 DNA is TGTGCCAGCAGCTTGGATCCTAGCGGGGCGTTACTCAATGAGCAGTTCTTC. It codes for CASSLDPSGALLNEQFF. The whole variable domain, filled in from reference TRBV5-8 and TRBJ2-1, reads EAGVTQSPTHLIKTRGQQATLRCSPISGHTSVYWYQQALGLGLQFLLWYDEGEERNRGNFPPRFSGRQFPNYSSELNVNALELEDSALYLCASSLDPSGALLNEQFFGPGTRLTVL.

CDR3 in amino acids: CASFLSSGNTIYF. DNA for the CDR3: TGTGCCAGCTTTCTCTCCTCTGGAAACACCATATATTTT. The chain links TRBV6-5 to TRBJ1-3; D gene uncertain. Trimming took 8 bases from V and 0 from J, leaving 8 bases between them. The CDR3 is 13 residues long. The germline CDR1 and CDR2 sequences are MNHEY and SVGAGI.